This TCR beta chain was captured by sequencing in a study of early T cells in non-severe SARS-CoV-2 infection. Across the whole study: Sequencing targeted bulk RNA from unsorted whole blood, leaving chains unpaired.

The CDR3 length is 13 residues. From germline, CDR1 is GTSNPN and CDR2 SVGIG (reference sequence). Trimming cost V 7 bases and J 4 bases; bases outside gene matches: 8. This clonotype was observed at least ten times. Via MiXCR, TCRdb re-called the 5' RACE reads, giving one row per CDR3 protein. The data show over 95,000 distinct CDR3 sequences, approximately 15% seen once. Sequenced: whole blood. The chain uses TRBV30 and TRBJ1-1; TRBD1 matches at 8 bases. The receptor's source is an adult who was a healthcare worker with PCR-confirmed SARS-CoV-2 infection or an uninfected control (not recorded which). CDR3 loop: CASQDRVGTEAFF. The CDR3 DNA sequence: TGTGCCTCCCAGGACAGGGTGGGCACTGAAGCTTTCTTT. Drawing the rest from reference TRBV30 and TRBJ1-1, the complete variable domain is SQTIHQWPATLVQPVGSPLSLECTVEGTSNPNLYWYRQAAGRGLQLLFYSVGIGQISSEVPQNLSASRPQDRQFILSSKKLLLSDSGFYLCASQDRVGTEAFFGQGTRLTVV.